The following is a T cell receptor beta chain sequence with its context. CDR1 is SGHDT, CDR2 YYEEEE, per germline. The V end was cut by 7 bases, the J end by 7 bases, with 17 bases between. The CDR3 consists of 13 residues. These data are taken from a study of T cell changes during pregnancy in multiple sclerosis. The table came from immunoSEQ multiplex PCR; TCRdb's copy has only in-frame clones and leaves some out. Among 30,000 or so clones listed, 80% to 90% were seen once. The TCR was taken from a female donor with multiple sclerosis, enrolled in a pregnancy study. Specimen: CD8+ T cells from peripheral blood mononuclear cells, collected in the first trimester of pregnancy. The rearrangement links TRBV5-6 to TRBJ1-1; no clear D gene. The CDR3 spells CASSPYSGYEAFF. CDR3 bases: TGTGCCAGCTCCCCGTACTCCGGGTATGAAGCTTTCTTT.